One sample yielded the 18 T cell receptor beta chains listed below, sequenced in a study of blood T cell repertoires in COVID-19. Some clones are missing from TCRdb's copy, which holds only in-frame ones; the method was immunoSEQ multiplex PCR. The repertoire holds under 300,000 clones, with about 80% as singletons. What was sequenced was peripheral blood. The receptors shown here come from an elderly woman with acute or convalescent COVID-19.

The chain carries TRBV3-1 (or the pseudogene TRBV3-2) and TRBJ1-2; a weak D match, TRBD1 (6 bases). Germline CDR1 LGHDT, CDR2 YNNKEL (reference sequence). The CDR3 extends over 15 amino acids. V was pared by 4 bases and J by 0 bases, with 12 bases between. The DNA of the CDR3 is TGTGCCAGCAGCCCCCGTCGACAGGCTAACTATGGCTACACCTTC. Translating it yields CASSPRRQANYGYTF.

The V gene is TRBV7-9, the J gene TRBJ1-2; a weak D match, TRBD1 (5 bases). The germline gives CDR1 SEHNR, CDR2 FQNEAQ (reference sequence). Between the trimmed V and J ends, which lost 5 bases and 4 bases, there was a span of 11 bases. CDR3 length: 13 residues. CDR3 residues: CASSPGQLYGYTF. The CDR3, as DNA: TGTGCCAGCAGCCCAGGGCAGCTCTATGGCTACACCTTC.

The V call is TRBV20-1, the J call TRBJ1-1; possibly TRBD1 for D (5 bases). Germline V gene sequence: CDR1 DFQATT, CDR2 SNEGSKA (reference sequence). The CDR3 length is 11 residues. The CDR3 spells CVPPRDTEAFF. In nucleotides, the CDR3 is TGCGTGCCCCCCAGGGACACTGAAGCTTTCTTT.

The chain uses TRBV19 and TRBJ2-7; D perhaps matches TRBD2 (7 bases). The CDR3 sequence is 12 residues long. Germline V gives CDR1 LNHDA, CDR2 SQIVND (reference sequence). V gave up 8 bases and J gave up 2 bases, with 10 bases separating them. The CDR3 sequence is CASGGGPYEQYF. CDR3 sequence (DNA): TGTGCCAGTGGGGGGGGCCCCTACGAGCAGTACTTC.

The rearrangement joins TRBV20-1 to TRBJ2-3; D remains unclear. Germline V lookup: CDR1 DFQATT, CDR2 SNEGSKA (reference sequence). The CDR3 runs 10 residues. V was pared by 6 bases and J by 3 bases, with 4 bases between. The CDR3, as DNA: TGCAGTGCCTTTACAGATACGCAGTATTTT. This encodes CSAFTDTQYF.

There are a few counts of this clone. The rearrangement joins TRBV9 to TRBJ2-3, with 11 bases matching TRBD2. The CDR3 is 16 residues long. CDR1 is SGDLS and CDR2 is YYNGEE in the germline V gene. V dropped 4 bases and J dropped 4; count of bases not matched to a gene: 8. The CDR3 loop is CASSYLAGGLADTQYF. CDR3 in DNA: TGTGCCAGCAGCTATCTAGCGGGGGGCCTGGCAGATACGCAGTATTTT.

V gene TRBV4-2 combines with J gene TRBJ1-2; 8 bases match TRBD1. Germline-derived CDR1 and CDR2 are LGHNA and YNFKEQ. V dropped 6 bases and J dropped 3; count of bases not matched to a gene: 12. The CDR3 loop spans 16 amino acids. Here the CDR3 reads CASRPQGAGGYYGYTF. CDR3 DNA: TGTGCCAGCAGGCCCCAGGGGGCTGGGGGCTACTATGGCTACACCTTC.

The V and J genes are TRBV29-1 and TRBJ1-5; a possible D gene is TRBD1 (6 bases). Trimming shortened V by 4 bases and J by 3 bases, and 10 bases separated the two germline ends. Germline V lookup: CDR1 SQVTM, CDR2 ANQGSEA. The CDR3 is 13 amino acids. As DNA, the CDR3 is TGCAGCGTTGCCAGGGGAATCAATCAGCCCCAGCATTTT. This translates into CSVARGINQPQHF.

V is TRBV29-1 and J is TRBJ2-1; 11 bases agree with TRBD2. This CDR3 has 13 amino acids. J gave up 10 bases and V 2 bases, and 4 bases lay outside the gene matches. From germline, CDR1 is SQVTM and CDR2 ANQGSEA. This chain's CDR3 is CSVEILAGGEQFF. CDR3 coding DNA: TGCAGCGTTGAAATCCTAGCGGGGGGCGAGCAGTTCTTC.

In the case of this clone: The junction shows a germline mismatch at one end, possibly a read error. The chain recombines TRBV11-2 with TRBJ2-7; 10 nucleotides align to TRBD1. The germline V gene has CDR1 SGHAT and CDR2 FQNNGV. This CDR3 contains 12 residues. CDR3 loop: CASSAAGTGVGF. CDR3 DNA: TGTGCCAGCAGCGCGGCCGGGACAGGGGTGGGCTTC.

This chain connects TRBV15 to TRBJ1-6; 9 nucleotides match TRBD1. This CDR3 region has 16 residues. Germline lookup yields CDR1 LNHNV and CDR2 YYDKDF (reference sequence). The V segment lost 0 bases and the J segment 6 bases; nucleotides outside the gene matches: 3. CDR3 bases: TGTGCCACCAGCAGAGAGACGGGACAGGGTAATTCACCCCTCCACTTT. Its translation: CATSRETGQGNSPLHF.

V and J are TRBV30 and TRBJ2-5; D not certain. The V gene lost 2 bases and the J gene lost 4 bases, with 5 bases spanning the gap. This CDR3 has 11 residues. CDR1 is GTSNPN and CDR2 is SVGIG in the germline V gene (reference sequence). CDR3 amino acids: CAWSLLETQYF. CDR3 bases: TGTGCCTGGAGTCTTTTAGAGACCCAGTACTTC.

V gene TRBV27 combines with J gene TRBJ2-4; 9 bases align to TRBD2. CDR3 length equals 15 residues. The germline CDR1 and CDR2 sequences are MNHEY and SMNVEV (reference sequence). The V segment lost 3 bases and the J segment 4 bases; nucleotides outside the gene matches: 4. The CDR3: CASSLIAGAKNIQYF. In DNA form, the CDR3 reads TGTGCCAGCAGTTTGATAGCGGGGGCTAAAAACATTCAGTACTTC.

This chain connects TRBV3-1 (or the pseudogene TRBV3-2) to TRBJ2-1; TRBD1 agrees at 10 bases. Unmatched junction bases numbered 8, after V lost 1 base and J lost 8 bases. Germline V gene lookup returns CDR1 LGHDT and CDR2 YNNKEL (reference sequence). This CDR3 contains 16 residues. CDR3 in amino acids: CASSQGVGQGGDEQFF. The CDR3 bases are TGTGCCAGCAGCCAAGGCGTTGGACAGGGGGGTGATGAGCAGTTCTTC.

Notes on this clone: Germline is not matched at one junction end, which may reflect a read error. The chain links TRBV12-5 to TRBJ1-2; D unclear. The CDR3 sequence is 13 residues long. Germline CDR1 and CDR2: LGHNT and FRNRAP. CDR3 coding DNA: TGTGCTAGTGCTTTGGGCGGGATAGGTGGCTACACCTTC. This gives the protein CASALGGIGGYTF.

CDR3 amino acids: CASSTGTKAFF. As DNA, the CDR3 is TGTGCCAGCAGCACCGGGACTAAAGCTTTCTTT. The rearrangement links TRBV12-3 or TRBV12-4 to TRBJ1-1; TRBD1 is a possible D gene (5 bases). V was pared by 6 bases and J by 9 bases, with 11 bases between. The CDR3 has 11 residues.

The CDR3 is CASREGPGSYGYTF. CDR3 DNA sequence: TGTGCCAGCAGGGAGGGCCCTGGTAGCTATGGCTACACCTTC. The V gene is TRBV28, the J gene TRBJ1-2; D is uncertain. This CDR3 contains 14 residues. The germline V and J ends were trimmed by 6 bases and 4 bases, with 15 bases remaining between them. The germline CDR1 and CDR2 sequences are MDHEN and SYDVKM.

The sample holds many counts of this clone. This chain joins TRBV3-1 (or the pseudogene TRBV3-2) and TRBJ2-7, with TRBD1 matching 7 bases. After removal of 0 bases from V and 1 base from J, the junction contained 6 bases not matched to a gene. Germline V gene sequence: CDR1 LGHDT, CDR2 YNNKEL (reference sequence). The CDR3 has 16 residues. CDR3 sequence: CASSQETGLLSYEQYF. DNA for the CDR3: TGTGCCAGCAGCCAAGAGACAGGGTTACTATCCTACGAGCAGTACTTC.